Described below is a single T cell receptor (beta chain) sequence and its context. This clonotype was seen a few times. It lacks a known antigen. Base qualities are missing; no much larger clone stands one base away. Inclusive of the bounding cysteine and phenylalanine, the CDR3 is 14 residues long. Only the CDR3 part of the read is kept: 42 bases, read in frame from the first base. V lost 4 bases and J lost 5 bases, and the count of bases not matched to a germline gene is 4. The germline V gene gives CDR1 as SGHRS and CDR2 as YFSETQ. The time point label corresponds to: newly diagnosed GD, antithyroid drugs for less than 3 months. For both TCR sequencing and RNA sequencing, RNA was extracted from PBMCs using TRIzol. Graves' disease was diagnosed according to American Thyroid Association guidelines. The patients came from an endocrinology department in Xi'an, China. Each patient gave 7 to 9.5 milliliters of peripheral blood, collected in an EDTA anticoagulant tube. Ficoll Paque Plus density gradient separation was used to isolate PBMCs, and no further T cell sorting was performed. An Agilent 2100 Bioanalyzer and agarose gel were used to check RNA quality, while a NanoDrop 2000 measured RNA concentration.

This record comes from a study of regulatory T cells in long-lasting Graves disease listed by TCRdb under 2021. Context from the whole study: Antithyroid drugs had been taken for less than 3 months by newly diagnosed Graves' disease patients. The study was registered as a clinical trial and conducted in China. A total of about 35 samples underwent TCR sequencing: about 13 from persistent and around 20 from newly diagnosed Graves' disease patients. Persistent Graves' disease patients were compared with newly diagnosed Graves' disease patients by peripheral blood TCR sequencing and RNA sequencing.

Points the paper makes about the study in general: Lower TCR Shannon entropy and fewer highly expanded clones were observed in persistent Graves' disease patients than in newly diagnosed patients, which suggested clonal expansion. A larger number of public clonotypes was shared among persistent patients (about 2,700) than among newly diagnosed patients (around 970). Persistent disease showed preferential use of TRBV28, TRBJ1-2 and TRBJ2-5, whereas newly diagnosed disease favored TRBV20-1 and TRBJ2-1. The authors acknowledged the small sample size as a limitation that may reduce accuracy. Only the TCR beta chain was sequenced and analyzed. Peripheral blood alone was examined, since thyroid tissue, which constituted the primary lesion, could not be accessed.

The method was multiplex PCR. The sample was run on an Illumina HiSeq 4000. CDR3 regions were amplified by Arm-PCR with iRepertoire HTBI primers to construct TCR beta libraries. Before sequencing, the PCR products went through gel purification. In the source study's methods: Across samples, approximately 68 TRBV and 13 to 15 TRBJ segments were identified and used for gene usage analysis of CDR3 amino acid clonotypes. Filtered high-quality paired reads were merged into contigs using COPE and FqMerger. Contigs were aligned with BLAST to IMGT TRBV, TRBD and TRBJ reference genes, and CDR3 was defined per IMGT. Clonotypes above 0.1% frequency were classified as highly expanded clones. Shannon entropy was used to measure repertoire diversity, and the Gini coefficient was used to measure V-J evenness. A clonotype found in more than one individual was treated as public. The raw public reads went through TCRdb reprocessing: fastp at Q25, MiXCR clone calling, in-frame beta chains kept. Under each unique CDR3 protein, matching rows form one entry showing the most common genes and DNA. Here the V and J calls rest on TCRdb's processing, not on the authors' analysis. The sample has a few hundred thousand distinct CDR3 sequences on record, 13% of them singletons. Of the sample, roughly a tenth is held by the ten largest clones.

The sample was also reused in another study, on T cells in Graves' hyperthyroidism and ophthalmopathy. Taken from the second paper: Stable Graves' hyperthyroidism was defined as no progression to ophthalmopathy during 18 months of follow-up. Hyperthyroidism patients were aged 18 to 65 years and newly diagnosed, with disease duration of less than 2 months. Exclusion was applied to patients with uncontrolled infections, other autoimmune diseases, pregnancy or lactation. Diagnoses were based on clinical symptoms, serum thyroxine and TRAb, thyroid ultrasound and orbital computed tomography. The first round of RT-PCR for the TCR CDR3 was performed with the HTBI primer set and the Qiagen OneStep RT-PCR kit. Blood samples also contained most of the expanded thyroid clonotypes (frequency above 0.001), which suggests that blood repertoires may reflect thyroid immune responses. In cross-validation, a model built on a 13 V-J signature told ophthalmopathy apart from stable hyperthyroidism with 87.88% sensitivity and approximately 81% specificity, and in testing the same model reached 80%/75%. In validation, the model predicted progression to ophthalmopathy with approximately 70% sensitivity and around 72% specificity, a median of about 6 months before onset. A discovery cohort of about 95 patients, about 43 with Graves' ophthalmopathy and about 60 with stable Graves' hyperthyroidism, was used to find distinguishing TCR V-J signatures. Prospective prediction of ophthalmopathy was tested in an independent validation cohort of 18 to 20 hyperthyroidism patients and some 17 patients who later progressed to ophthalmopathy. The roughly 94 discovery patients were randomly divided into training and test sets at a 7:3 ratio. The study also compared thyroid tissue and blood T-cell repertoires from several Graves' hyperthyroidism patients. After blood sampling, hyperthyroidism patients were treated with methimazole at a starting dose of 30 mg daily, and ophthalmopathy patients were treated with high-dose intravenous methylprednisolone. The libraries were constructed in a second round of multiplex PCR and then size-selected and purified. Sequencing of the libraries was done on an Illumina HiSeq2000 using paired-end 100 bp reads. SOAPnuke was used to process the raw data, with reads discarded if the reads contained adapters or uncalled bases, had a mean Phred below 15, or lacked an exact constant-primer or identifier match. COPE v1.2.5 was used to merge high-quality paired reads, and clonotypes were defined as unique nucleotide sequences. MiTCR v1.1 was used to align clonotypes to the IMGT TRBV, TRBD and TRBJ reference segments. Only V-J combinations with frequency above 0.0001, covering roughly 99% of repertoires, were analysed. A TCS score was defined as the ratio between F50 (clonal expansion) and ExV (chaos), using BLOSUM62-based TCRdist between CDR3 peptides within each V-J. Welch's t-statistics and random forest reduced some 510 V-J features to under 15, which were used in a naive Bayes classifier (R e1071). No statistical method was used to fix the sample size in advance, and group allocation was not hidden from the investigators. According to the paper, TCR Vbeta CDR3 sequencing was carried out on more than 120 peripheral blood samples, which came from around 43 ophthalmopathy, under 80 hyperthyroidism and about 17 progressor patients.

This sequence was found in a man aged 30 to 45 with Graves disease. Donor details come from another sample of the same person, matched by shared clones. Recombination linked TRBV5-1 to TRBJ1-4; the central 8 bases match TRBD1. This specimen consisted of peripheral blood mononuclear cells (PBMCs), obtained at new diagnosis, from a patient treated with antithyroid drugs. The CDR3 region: CASSITGGNEKLFF. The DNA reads TGCGCCAGCAGCATCACAGGGGGGAATGAAAAACTGTTTTTT.